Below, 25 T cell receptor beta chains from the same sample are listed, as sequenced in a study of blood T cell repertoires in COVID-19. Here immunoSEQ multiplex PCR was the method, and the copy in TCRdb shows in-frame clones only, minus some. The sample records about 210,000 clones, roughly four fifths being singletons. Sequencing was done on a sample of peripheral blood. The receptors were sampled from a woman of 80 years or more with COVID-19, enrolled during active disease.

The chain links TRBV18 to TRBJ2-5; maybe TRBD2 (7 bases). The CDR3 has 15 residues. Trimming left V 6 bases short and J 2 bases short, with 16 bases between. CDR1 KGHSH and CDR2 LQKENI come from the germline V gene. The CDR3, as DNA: TGTGCCAGCTCCCCTCCTGGGAGGGGGCAAGAGACCCAGTACTTC. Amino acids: CASSPPGRGQETQYF.

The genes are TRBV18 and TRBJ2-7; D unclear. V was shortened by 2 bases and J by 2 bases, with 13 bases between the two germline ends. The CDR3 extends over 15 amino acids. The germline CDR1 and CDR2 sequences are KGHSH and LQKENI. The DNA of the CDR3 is TGTGCCAGCTCACCAACCCTCACAGTAGCCTACGAGCAGTACTTC. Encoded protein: CASSPTLTVAYEQYF.

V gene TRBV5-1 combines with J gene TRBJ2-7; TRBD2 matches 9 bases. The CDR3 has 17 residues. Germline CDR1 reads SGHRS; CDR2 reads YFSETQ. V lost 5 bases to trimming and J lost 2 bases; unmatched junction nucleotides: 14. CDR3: CASSRDSTLAGTYEQYF. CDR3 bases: TGCGCCAGCAGTCGGGACAGTACCCTAGCGGGGACCTACGAGCAGTACTTC.

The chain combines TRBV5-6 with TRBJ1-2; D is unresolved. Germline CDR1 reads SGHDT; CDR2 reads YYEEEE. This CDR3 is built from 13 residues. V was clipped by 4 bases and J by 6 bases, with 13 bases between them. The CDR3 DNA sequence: TGTGCCAGCAGCCTAGGGCGGGAAGATGGCTACACCTTC. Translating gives CASSLGREDGYTF.

CDR3 DNA sequence: TGTGCCAGCAGTTTATCGGCAGGGGATCTAGTTGGGTACTTC. Translated, it gives CASSLSAGDLVGYF. J is TRBJ2-7 and V is TRBV28, with D possibly TRBD1 on 6 matching bases. The CDR3 runs 14 residues. Germline lookup yields CDR1 MDHEN and CDR2 SYDVKM. Trimming removed 1 base at V and 12 bases at J, with 19 bases between.

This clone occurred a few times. CDR3 protein: CASSLLQAGELFF. The CDR3 region has the DNA TGTGCCAGCAGCCTCCTCCAGGCCGGGGAGCTGTTTTTT. This chain links TRBV7-9 with TRBJ2-2, with D hard to call. V lost 5 bases to trimming and J lost 6 bases, with 10 bases between them. The CDR3 runs to 13 residues. Germline values: CDR1 SEHNR, CDR2 FQNEAQ (reference sequence).

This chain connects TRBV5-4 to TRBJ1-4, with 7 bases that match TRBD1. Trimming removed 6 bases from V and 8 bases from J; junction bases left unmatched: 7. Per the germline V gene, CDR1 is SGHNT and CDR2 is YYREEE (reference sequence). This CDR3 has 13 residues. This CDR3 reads CASTRDSGEKLFF. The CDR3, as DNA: TGTGCCAGCACCCGGGACAGTGGGGAAAAACTGTTTTTT.

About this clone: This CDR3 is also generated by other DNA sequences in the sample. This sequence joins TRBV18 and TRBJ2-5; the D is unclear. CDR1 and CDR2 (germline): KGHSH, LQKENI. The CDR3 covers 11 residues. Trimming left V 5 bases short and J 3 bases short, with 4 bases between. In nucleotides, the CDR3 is TGTGCCAGCTCAGCAGAAGAGACCCAGTACTTC. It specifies CASSAEETQYF.

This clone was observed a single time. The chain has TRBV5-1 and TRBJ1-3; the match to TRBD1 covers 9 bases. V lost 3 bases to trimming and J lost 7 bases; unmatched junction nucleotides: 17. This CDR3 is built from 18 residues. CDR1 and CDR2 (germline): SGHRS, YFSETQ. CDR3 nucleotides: TGCGCCAGCAGCTCCCCTAAAGCGGACAGGGGCAATTATAACACCATATATTTT. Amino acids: CASSSPKADRGNYNTIYF.

CDR3 bases: TGCGCCAGCAGCTTGCAAGCGGGGGGGCGCCAAGAGACCCAGTACTTC. Its protein is CASSLQAGGRQETQYF. This rearrangement joins TRBV5-1 to TRBJ2-5; 10 bases line up with TRBD2. Per germline, CDR1 SGHRS and CDR2 YFSETQ. CDR3 length: 16 amino acids. The ends lost 1 base at V and 1 base at J; junction bases unmatched: 4. The full variable domain, rest sourced from reference TRBV5-1 and TRBJ2-5, is KAGVTQTPRYLIKTRGQQVTLSCSPISGHRSVSWYQQTPGQGLQFLFEYFSETQRNKGNFPGRFSGRQFSNSRSEMNVSTLELGDSALYLCASSLQAGGRQETQYFGPGTRLLVL.

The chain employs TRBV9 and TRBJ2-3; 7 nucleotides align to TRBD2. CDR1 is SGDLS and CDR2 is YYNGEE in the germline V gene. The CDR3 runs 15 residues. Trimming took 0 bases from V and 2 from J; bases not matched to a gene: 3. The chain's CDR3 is CASSVAGTTTDTQYF. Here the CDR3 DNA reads TGTGCCAGCAGCGTAGCCGGGACTACCACAGATACGCAGTATTTT.

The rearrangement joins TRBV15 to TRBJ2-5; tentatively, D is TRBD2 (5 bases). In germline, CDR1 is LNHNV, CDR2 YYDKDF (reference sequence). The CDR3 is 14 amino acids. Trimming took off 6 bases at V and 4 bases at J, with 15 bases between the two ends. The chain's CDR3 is CATSRRTQRETQYF. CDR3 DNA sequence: TGTGCCACCAGTCGACGGACTCAAAGAGAGACCCAGTACTTC. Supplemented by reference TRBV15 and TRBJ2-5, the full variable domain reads DAMVIQNPRYQVTQFGKPVTLSCSQTLNHNVMYWYQQKSSQAPKLLFHYYDKDFNNEADTPDNFQSRRPNTSFCFLDIRSPGLGDTAMYLCATSRRTQRETQYFGPGTRLLVL.

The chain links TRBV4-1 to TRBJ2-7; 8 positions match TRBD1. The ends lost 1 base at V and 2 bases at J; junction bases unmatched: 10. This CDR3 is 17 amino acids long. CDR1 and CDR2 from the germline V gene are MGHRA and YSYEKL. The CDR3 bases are TGCGCCAGCAGCCAAGCCCCACAGGGGGGCACAACCTACGAGCAGTACTTC. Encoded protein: CASSQAPQGGTTYEQYF.

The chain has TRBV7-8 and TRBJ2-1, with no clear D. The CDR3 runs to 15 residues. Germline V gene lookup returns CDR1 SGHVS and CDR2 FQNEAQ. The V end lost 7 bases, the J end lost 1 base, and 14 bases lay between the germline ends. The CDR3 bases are TGTGCCAGCAACCTAGACTCCACTTCCTACAATGAGCAGTTCTTC. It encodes CASNLDSTSYNEQFF.

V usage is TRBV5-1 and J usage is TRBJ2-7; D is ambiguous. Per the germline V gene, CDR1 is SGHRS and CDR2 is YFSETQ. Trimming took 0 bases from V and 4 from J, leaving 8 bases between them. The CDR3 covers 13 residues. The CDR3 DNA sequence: TGCGCCAGCAGCTTGGCCGCGTGGTACGAGCAGTACTTC. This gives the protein CASSLAAWYEQYF.

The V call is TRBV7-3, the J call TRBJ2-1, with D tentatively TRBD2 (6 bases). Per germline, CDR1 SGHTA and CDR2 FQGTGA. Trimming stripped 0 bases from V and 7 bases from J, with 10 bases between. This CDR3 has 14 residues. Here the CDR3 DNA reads TGTGCCAGCAGCTTAACGGGACTTACGAATGAGCAGTTCTTC. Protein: CASSLTGLTNEQFF.

The CDR3 is CASGFRRAPLHF. The CDR3 DNA reads as TGTGCTAGTGGTTTTCGGCGGGCACCCCTCCACTTT. The gene calls are TRBV12-5 and TRBJ1-6; no firm D call. Trimming cost V 3 bases and J 11 bases, with 8 bases left between them. The CDR3 consists of 12 residues. Germline V gene data show CDR1 as LGHNT and CDR2 as FRNRAP.

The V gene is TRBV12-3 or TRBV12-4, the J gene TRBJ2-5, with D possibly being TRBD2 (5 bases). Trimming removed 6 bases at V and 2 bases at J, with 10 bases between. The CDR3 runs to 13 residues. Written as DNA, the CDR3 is TGTGCCAGCAGGTCGGAGGTTCAAGAGACCCAGTACTTC. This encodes CASRSEVQETQYF.

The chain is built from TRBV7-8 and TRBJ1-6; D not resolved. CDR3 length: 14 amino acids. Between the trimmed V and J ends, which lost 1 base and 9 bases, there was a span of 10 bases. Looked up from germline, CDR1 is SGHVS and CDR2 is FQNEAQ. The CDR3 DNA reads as TGTGCCAGCAGCTTAGGTCAGGCTGGTTCACCCCTCCACTTT. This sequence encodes CASSLGQAGSPLHF. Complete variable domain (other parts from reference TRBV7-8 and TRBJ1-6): GAGVSQSPRYKVAKRGQDVALRCDPISGHVSLFWYQQALGQGPEFLTYFQNEAQLDKSGLPSDRFFAERPEGSVSTLKIQRTQQEDSAVYLCASSLGQAGSPLHFGNGTRLTVT.

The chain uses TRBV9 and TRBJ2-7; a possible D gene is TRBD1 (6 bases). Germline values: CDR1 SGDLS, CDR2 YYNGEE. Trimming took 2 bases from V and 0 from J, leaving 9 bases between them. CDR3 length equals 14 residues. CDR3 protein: CASSVDSSSYEQYF. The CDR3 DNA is TGTGCCAGCAGCGTGGACAGCAGCTCCTACGAGCAGTACTTC.

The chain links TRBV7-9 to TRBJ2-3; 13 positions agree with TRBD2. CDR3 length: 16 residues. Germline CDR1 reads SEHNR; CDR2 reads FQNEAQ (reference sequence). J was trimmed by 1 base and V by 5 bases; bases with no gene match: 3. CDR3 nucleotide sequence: TGTGCCAGCAGCCCCGGACTAGCGGGGGGCACAGATACGCAGTATTTT. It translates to CASSPGLAGGTDTQYF.

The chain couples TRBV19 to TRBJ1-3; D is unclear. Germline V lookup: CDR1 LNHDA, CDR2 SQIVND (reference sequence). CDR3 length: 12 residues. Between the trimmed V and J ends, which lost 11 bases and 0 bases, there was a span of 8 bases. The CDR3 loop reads CAGGSSGNTIYF. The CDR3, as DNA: TGTGCCGGCGGCAGCTCTGGAAACACCATATATTTT.

The CDR3: CASSSGQGGNYGYTF. In DNA form, the CDR3 reads TGCGCCAGCAGCTCTGGACAGGGGGGCAACTATGGCTACACCTTC. This chain connects TRBV5-1 to TRBJ1-2; 10 bases are shared with TRBD1. This CDR3 is built from 15 residues. Losses at the gene ends were 3 bases for V and 2 bases for J; bases not matched to a gene: 4. The germline V gene encodes CDR1 SGHRS and CDR2 YFSETQ.

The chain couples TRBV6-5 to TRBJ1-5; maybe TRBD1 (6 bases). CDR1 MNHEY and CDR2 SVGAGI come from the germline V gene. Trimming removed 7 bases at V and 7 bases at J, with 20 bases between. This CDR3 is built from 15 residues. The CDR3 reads CASTGGPGPQQPQHF. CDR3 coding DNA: TGTGCCAGCACGGGGGGGCCAGGGCCCCAACAGCCCCAGCATTTT.

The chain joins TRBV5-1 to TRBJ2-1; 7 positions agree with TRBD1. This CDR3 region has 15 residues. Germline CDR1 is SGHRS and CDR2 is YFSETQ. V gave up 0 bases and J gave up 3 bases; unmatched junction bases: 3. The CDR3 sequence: CASSLGDSNYNEQFF. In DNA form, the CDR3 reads TGCGCCAGCAGCTTGGGGGACAGCAACTACAATGAGCAGTTCTTC.